This TCR beta chain appears in the sequencing data of a study of blood T cell repertoires in COVID-19. Data came from immunoSEQ multiplex PCR; TCRdb stores just in-frame clones and leaves some out. The profile shows tens of thousands of clones, roughly 71% of them singletons. The receptor's source is a woman of 80 years or more with acute or convalescent COVID-19. The sequenced sample consisted of peripheral blood.

In DNA form, the CDR3 reads TGCGCCAGCAGCCAACGTGCGGGAGGGTTATACAATGAGCAGTTCTTC. Translation gives CASSQRAGGLYNEQFF. The chain is built from TRBV4-3 and TRBJ2-1, with 9 bases fitting TRBD2. The V segment lost 2 bases and the J segment 4 bases; nucleotides outside the gene matches: 6. The CDR3 loop spans 16 amino acids. The germline CDR1 and CDR2 sequences are LGHNA and YSLEER.